The 2 T cell receptor beta chains in this list originate from one sample, sequenced in a study of cytomegalovirus exposure and HLA in healthy donors. The PCR ran on 60 Vbeta and 13 Jbeta primers. Assay used: immunoSEQ multiplex PCR; TCRdb lists only in-frame clones, some missing. In the table there are about 89,000 clones, approximately 80% of which are singletons. The sequencing sample was made of PBMCs. These receptors were obtained from a female donor in good health and CMV-seropositive.

The gene calls are TRBV2 and TRBJ1-2; D remains unclear. The CDR3 contains 14 residues. V was pared by 8 bases and J by 10 bases, with 23 bases between. CDR1 SNHLY and CDR2 FYNNEI come from the germline V gene. CDR3 sequence reads: CASLSDRSRRAYTF. As DNA, the CDR3 is TGTGCCAGCCTTTCAGACCGATCTCGGAGAGCCTACACCTTC.

The chain combines TRBV27 with TRBJ1-3; maybe TRBD1 (5 bases). Germline V gene sequence: CDR1 MNHEY, CDR2 SMNVEV (reference sequence). This CDR3 has 15 amino acids. Trimming took off 5 bases at V and 1 base at J, with 12 bases between the two ends. The CDR3 DNA follows: TGTGCCAGCAGTCCTCTACAGGCTTCTGGAAACACCATATATTTT. The encoded protein is CASSPLQASGNTIYF.